This is a list of T cell receptor beta chains from one sample in a study of T cells expressing NK-cell markers. TCRdb re-called the 5' RACE reads and catalogs CDR3 proteins one per entry, DNA excluded. The sample table sets out some 340,000 distinct CDR3 sequences. The source material was blood T cells: a sorted CD56 or NKG2C T cell subset, CD4+ or CD8+ T cells, or bulk PBMC T cells (not recorded which). The source is a man aged 18-70 years in good health. The CDR3 runs from the conserved cysteine through the conserved F or W. Fields, in order: V gene, J gene, CDR3 protein.

TRBV11-1	TRBJ2-7	CASSLPRTGGEGSYEQYF
TRBV2	TRBJ2-3	CASSEALAGGLDTDTQYF
TRBV4-2	TRBJ2-1	CASSQDTHYNEQFF
TRBV4-2	TRBJ1-5	CASSRTELSNQPQHF
TRBV7-2	TRBJ2-3	CASSSQATSGGPELADTQYF
TRBV5-1	TRBJ1-2	CASSLETDRVDYGYTF
TRBV2	TRBJ1-2	CASSDPGQGRLGTF
TRBV29-1	TRBJ2-5	CSVQTPQETQYF
TRBV6-5	TRBJ2-3	CASSYSLYGGMADTQYF
TRBV7-2	TRBJ2-5	CASSLSGTAGGKETQYF
TRBV6-4	TRBJ2-1	CASSDQLTGSNEQFF
TRBV7-6	TRBJ1-1	CASSARQTNTEAFF
TRBV12-3/TRBV12-4	TRBJ2-3	CASSWGGLLTDTQYF
TRBV6-5	TRBJ2-3	CASSYRLAGSTDTQYF
TRBV11-2	TRBJ2-7	CASSLARSYEQYF
TRBV3-1	TRBJ2-1	CASSQSLAGGQFF
TRBV29-1	TRBJ1-3	CSVDFQGTSLSGNTIYF
TRBV11-2	TRBJ2-7	CASSLEAGGYEQYF
TRBV7-7	TRBJ2-1	CASSLVPTGGEQFF
TRBV12-3/TRBV12-4	TRBJ2-7	CASSQTDGTGARYEQYF
TRBV20-1	TRBJ2-5	CSARPTTRPKETQYF
TRBV3-1	TRBJ2-7	CASSQDQGQGADEQYF
TRBV20-1	TRBJ1-5	CSAGGGIYSNQPQHF
TRBV12-3/TRBV12-4	TRBJ2-5	CASSGPSGETQYF
TRBV5-1	TRBJ2-7	CASSRTSGTLEQYF
TRBV12-3/TRBV12-4	TRBJ1-1	CASSYNPQVLNTEAFF
TRBV7-2	TRBJ2-3	CASSLRLRSGTDTQYF
TRBV5-1	TRBJ2-3	CASSLETSGRDTQYF
TRBV4-2	TRBJ2-1	CASSRRLADNEQFF
TRBV9	TRBJ2-1	CASSVGLAGGFPYNEQFF
TRBV7-9	TRBJ2-5	CASSSPWRVETQYF
TRBV29-1	TRBJ2-1	CSVVLDTRPDNEQFF
TRBV28	TRBJ2-7	CASHKGPGARGYEQYF
TRBV7-9	TRBJ1-5	CASSPDGSTNSNQPQHF
TRBV3-1	TRBJ2-3	CASSQVRGGAADTQYF
TRBV5-8	TRBJ2-7	CASSRGSQSIYEQYF
TRBV19	TRBJ2-3	CASQPGGMSTDTQYF
TRBV5-1	TRBJ2-7	CASSLIMGRGTYEQYF
TRBV5-1	TRBJ2-7	CATRQGSSYEQYF
TRBV15	TRBJ2-2	CATSRVAASGRAGELFFF
TRBV12-3/TRBV12-4	TRBJ2-3	CASSLVGGVTDTQYF
TRBV2	TRBJ1-1	CASSGQGASTEAFF
TRBV2	TRBJ1-5	CASSEFMGQGSYSNQPQHF
TRBV12-3/TRBV12-4	TRBJ2-3	CASRRTSGGAPTDTQYF
TRBV18	TRBJ2-3	CASSPGKYTDTQYF
TRBV7-2	TRBJ2-1	CASSSPDRKTYNEQFF
TRBV19	TRBJ2-3	CASSIERGSGADTQYF
TRBV15	TRBJ2-6	CATSRVYTSGANVLTF
TRBV28	TRBJ2-5	CASSVRGAARGTQYF
TRBV12-3/TRBV12-4	TRBJ2-1	CASSLYRTDKYNEQFF
TRBV29-1	TRBJ2-5	CSVEGTGPKETQYF
TRBV24-1	TRBJ2-1	CATSSPAYNEQFF
TRBV5-6	TRBJ2-7	CASSRGNSDYEQYF
TRBV6-2/TRBV6-3	TRBJ2-5	CASSTGTSGVATQYF
TRBV9	TRBJ2-7	CASSVGEGWGYEQYF
TRBV20-1	TRBJ2-4	CSAEGGGAFNIQYF
TRBV2	TRBJ2-3	CASSPDRFGADTQYF